This TCR beta chain originates from a study of regulatory T cells in long-lasting Graves disease. Time point meaning: newly diagnosed GD, antithyroid drugs for less than 3 months. PBMC-derived RNA was used for the TCR library. Graves' disease diagnoses followed American Thyroid Association guidelines. Overall study findings and caveats: Persistent disease preferred TRBV28, TRBJ1-2 and TRBJ2-5.

Building of the TCR beta libraries involved iRepertoire HTBI primers and Arm-PCR of CDR3 regions. Using its own MiXCR run on the multiplex PCR reads, TCRdb lists one record per CDR3 protein. The sample contains 380,000 or so distinct CDR3 sequences, about 17% of which appear only once. The CDR3 has 17 amino acids. The germline V gene encodes CDR1 ENHRY and CDR2 SYGVKD. V dropped 6 bases and J dropped 2; count of bases not matched to a gene: 9. Worth noting for this clonotype: Its antigen is undetermined.

The data also belong to a second study, concerning T cells in Graves' hyperthyroidism and ophthalmopathy. That source notes: The HTBI primer set was used in a first-round RT-PCR of the TCR CDR3.

The rearrangement joins TRBV10-3 to TRBJ2-3; TRBD2 matches 12 bases. The sequencing used peripheral blood mononuclear cells (PBMCs), collected at new diagnosis, from a patient treated with antithyroid drugs. The receptor comes from a young woman with Graves disease. CDR3 loop: CAISGIGLAGTTDTQYF. As DNA, the CDR3 is TGTGCCATCAGCGGGATTGGACTAGCGGGGACCACAGATACGCAGTATTTT.